The clone carrying this TCR beta chain was detected only once. This record belongs to a study of blood T cell repertoires in COVID-19. Study in general: The cDNA or gDNA used as material had been derived from T cells, B-cell-depleted T cells, or PBMCs.

Here immunoSEQ multiplex PCR was the method, and the copy in TCRdb shows in-frame clones only, minus some. Among around 49,000 clones listed, 90% to 95% were seen once. This TCR derives from a man in his fifties or sixties with COVID-19, enrolled during active disease. The sample taken for sequencing was peripheral blood.

This CDR3 is CASSPTSGSYEQYF. The CDR3 DNA sequence: TGTGCCAGCAGCCCGACTAGCGGCTCCTACGAGCAGTACTTC. This rearrangement joins TRBV3-1 (or the pseudogene TRBV3-2) to TRBJ2-7; 9 bases fit TRBD2. Germline CDR1 LGHDT, CDR2 YNNKEL (reference sequence). V shed 4 bases and J 0 bases; nucleotides not matched to a gene: 1. The length of the CDR3 is 14 residues.